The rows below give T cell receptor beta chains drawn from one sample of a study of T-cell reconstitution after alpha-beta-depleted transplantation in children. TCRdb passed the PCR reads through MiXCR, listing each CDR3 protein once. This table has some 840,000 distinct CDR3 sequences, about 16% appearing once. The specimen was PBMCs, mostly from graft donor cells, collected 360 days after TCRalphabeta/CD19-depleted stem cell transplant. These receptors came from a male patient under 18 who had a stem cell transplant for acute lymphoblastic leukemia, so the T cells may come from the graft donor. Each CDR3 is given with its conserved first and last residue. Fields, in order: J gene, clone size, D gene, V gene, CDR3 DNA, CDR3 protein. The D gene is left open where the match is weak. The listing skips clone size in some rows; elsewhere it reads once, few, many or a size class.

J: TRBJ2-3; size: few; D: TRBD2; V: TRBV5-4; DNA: TGTGCCAGCAGCTTAAAAGCGGGGGGGCTCTGGTATTTT; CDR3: CASSLKAGGLWYF
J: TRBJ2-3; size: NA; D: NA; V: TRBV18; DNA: TGTGCCAGCTCACCCTATGGGGAGTCGGGATCAGATACGCAGTATTTT; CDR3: CASSPYGESGSDTQYF
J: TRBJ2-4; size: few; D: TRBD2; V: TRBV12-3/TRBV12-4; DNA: TGTGCCAGCAGTTTAGCGGGACTAGCGGGGCCCCGAAACATTCAGTACTTC; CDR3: CASSLAGLAGPRNIQYF
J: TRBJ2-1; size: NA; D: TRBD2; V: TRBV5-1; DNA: TGCGCCAGCAGCTCCACTAGCGGGAGTCTGAATGAGCAGTTCTTC; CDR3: CASSSTSGSLNEQFF
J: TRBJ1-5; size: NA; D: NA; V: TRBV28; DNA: TGTGCCAGCAGTTTTTCTCTAGCCTATAATCAGCCCCAGCATTTT; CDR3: CASSFSLAYNQPQHF
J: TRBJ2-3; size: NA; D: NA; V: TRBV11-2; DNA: TGTGCCAGCAGCTTAGGACGGACTAGCACAGATACGCAGTATTTT; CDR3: CASSLGRTSTDTQYF
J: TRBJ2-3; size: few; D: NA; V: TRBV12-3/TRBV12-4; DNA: TGTGCCAGCCTCCGGACGGGAGTACTCACAGATACGCAGTATTTT; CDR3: CASLRTGVLTDTQYF
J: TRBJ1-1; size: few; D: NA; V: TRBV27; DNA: TGTGCCAGCAGTCCCTCTAAGGCGGGCAGGGCGAACACTGAAGCTTTCTTT; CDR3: CASSPSKAGRANTEAFF
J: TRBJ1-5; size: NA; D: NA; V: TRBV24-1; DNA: TGTGCCACCAGTGACCCAAGACAGGTGGGCAATCAGCCCCAGCATTTT; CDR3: CATSDPRQVGNQPQHF
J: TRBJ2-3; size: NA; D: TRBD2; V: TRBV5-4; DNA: TGTGCCAGCAGCTTAACCATCCTAGCGGGAGAGGGAGATACGCAGTATTTT; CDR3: CASSLTILAGEGDTQYF
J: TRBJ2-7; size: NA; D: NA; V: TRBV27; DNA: TGTGCCAGCAGCTTCCAGGGATGGAGCTACGAGCAGTACTTC; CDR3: CASSFQGWSYEQYF
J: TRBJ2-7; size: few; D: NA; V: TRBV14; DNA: TGTGCCAGCAGCCAAGATATTGGGAGCGAGCAGTACTTC; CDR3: CASSQDIGSEQYF
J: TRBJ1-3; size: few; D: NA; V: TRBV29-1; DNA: TGCAGCGCCTCTTCTTCTGGAAACACCATATATTTT; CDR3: CSASSSGNTIYF
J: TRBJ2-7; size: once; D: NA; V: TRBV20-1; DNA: TGCAGTGCTAGGGGACACCACGTCTACGAGCAGTACTTC; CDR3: CSARGHHVYEQYF
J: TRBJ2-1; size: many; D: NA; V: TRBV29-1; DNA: TGCAGCGGGCGGGACCCCAGAACTGACAATGAGCAGTTCTTC; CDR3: CSGRDPRTDNEQFF
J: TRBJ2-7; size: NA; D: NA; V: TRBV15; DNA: TGTGCCACCAGCAGAGAAGGGCTAAACTTCGAGCAGTACTTC; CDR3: CATSREGLNFEQYF
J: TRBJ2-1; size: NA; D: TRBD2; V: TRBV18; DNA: TGTGCCAGCTCACCTAGCGGGAGGGGGATCAATGAGCAGTTCTTC; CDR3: CASSPSGRGINEQFF
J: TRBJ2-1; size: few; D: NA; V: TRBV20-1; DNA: TGCAGTGCTAGAGCGTCCTACAATGAGCAGTTCTTC; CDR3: CSARASYNEQFF
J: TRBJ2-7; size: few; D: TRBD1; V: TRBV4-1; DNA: TGCGCCAGCAGCCTCAGGCAAACAGGGGCCCAGGGCAGCTCCTACGAGCAGTACTTC; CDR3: CASSLRQTGAQGSSYEQYF
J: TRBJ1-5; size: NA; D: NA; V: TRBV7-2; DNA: TGTGCCAGCAGCCCCGGAGGGTTTCAGCCCCAGCATTTT; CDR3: CASSPGGFQPQHF
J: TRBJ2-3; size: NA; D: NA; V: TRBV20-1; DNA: TGCAGTGCTAGTTCCCAACATACGCAGTATTTT; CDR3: CSASSQHTQYF
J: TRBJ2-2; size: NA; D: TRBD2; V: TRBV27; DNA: TGTGCCAGCAATCCGGGACTACCGAACACCGGGGAGCTGTTTTTT; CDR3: CASNPGLPNTGELFF
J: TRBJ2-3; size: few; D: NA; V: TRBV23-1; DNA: TGCGCCAGCAGTCAATGTACCAGGGTCTTAGTAGATACGCAGTATTTT; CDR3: CASSQCTRVLVDTQYF
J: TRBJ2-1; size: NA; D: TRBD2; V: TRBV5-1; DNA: TGCGCCAGCAGCTTGGACGGGGGGTACAATGAGCAGTTCTTC; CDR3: CASSLDGGYNEQFF
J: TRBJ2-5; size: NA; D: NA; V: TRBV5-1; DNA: TGCGCCAGCAGCTTGGTAGCGGCCCGGGAGACCCAGTACTTC; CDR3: CASSLVAARETQYF
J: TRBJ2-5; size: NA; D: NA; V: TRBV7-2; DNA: TGTGCCAGCAGCGGCGGGACGCCCCGGGAGACCCAGTACTTC; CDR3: CASSGGTPRETQYF
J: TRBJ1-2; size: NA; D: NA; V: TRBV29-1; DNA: TGCAGCGTACCCCGGGGGTCCACTAACTATGGCTACACCTTC; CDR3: CSVPRGSTNYGYTF
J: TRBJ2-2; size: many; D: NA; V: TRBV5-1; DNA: TGCGCCAGCAGCCCGGGCCTGGCAGGGCAAAACACCGGGGAGCTGTTTTTT; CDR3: CASSPGLAGQNTGELFF
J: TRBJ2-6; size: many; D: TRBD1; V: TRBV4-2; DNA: TGTGCCAGCAGCCAACAACAGGGGACTGGGGCCAACGTCCTGACTTTC; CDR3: CASSQQQGTGANVLTF
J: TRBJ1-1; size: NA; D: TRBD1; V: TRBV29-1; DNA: TGCAGCGCCAGACAGGGGGCCGCTGAAGCTTTCTTT; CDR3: CSARQGAAEAFF
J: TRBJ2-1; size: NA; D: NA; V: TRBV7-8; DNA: TGTGCCAGCAGCTTAGTGAGGGGAGAGGGTCCGTTCAATGAGCAGTTCTTC; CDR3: CASSLVRGEGPFNEQFF
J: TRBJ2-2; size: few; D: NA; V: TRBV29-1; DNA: TGCAGCGTTGATCTCAGGAACACCGGGGAGCTGTTTTTT; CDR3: CSVDLRNTGELFF
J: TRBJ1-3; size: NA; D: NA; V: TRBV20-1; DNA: TGCAGTGCAAGGACGAGGGGAAACACCATATATTTT; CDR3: CSARTRGNTIYF
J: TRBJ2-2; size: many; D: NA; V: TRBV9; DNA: TGTGCCAGCAGCACTCAGCGGAACGGGGAGCTGTTTTTT; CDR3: CASSTQRNGELFF
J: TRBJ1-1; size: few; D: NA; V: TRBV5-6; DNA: TGTGCCAGCAGCCGGGCAGGGGACACTTTGAACACTGAAGCTTTCTTT; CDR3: CASSRAGDTLNTEAFF
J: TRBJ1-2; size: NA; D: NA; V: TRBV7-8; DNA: TGTGCCAGCAGCTCCGTTGGGGGCCAGGGGAACAACTATGGCTACACCTTC; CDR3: CASSSVGGQGNNYGYTF
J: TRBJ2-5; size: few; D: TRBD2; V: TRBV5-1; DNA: TGCGCCAGCAGCTTCTTGACTAGCGCTGGGGAGACCCAGTACTTC; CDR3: CASSFLTSAGETQYF
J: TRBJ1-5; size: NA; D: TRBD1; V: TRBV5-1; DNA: TGCGCCAGATTGACAGGTTCCAGGGGGAGCAATCAGCCCCAGCATTTT; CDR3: CARLTGSRGSNQPQHF
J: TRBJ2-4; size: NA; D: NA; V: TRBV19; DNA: TGTGCCAGTAGTATCGGAGCTATAGCCAAAAACATTCAGTACTTC; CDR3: CASSIGAIAKNIQYF
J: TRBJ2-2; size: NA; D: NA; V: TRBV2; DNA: TGTGCCAGCAGTGAGAACGGGGAGCTGTTTTTT; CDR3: CASSENGELFF
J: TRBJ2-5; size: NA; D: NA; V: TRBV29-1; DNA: TGCAGCGTTGAACCCCCCTCGGCTTTACAAGAGACCCAGTACTTC; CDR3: CSVEPPSALQETQYF